Listed here are 10 T cell receptor beta chains from one sample, sequenced in a study of T cells expressing NK-cell markers. TCRdb reprocessed the 5' RACE reads and keeps a single row for each CDR3 protein, giving no DNA. In all, the sample yields 440,000 or so distinct CDR3 sequences. The specimen sequenced was blood T cells: a sorted CD56 or NKG2C T cell subset, CD4+ or CD8+ T cells, or bulk PBMC T cells (not recorded which). Every receptor here comes from a woman aged 18 to 75 in good health.

The chain recombines TRBV30 with TRBJ1-6. This CDR3 has 15 amino acids. Germline CDR1 and CDR2: GTSNPN and SVGIG (reference sequence). The CDR3: CAWSERSSYNSPLHF. Full variable domain (remainder filled in from reference TRBV30 and TRBJ1-6): SQTIHQWPATLVQPVGSPLSLECTVEGTSNPNLYWYRQAAGRGLQLLFYSVGIGQISSEVPQNLSASRPQDRQFILSSKKLLLSDSGFYLCAWSERSSYNSPLHFGNGTRLTVT.

The rearrangement joins TRBV12-3 or TRBV12-4 to TRBJ2-1; TCRdb reports TRBD2, a call that lacks DNA to check it against. The CDR3 covers 15 residues. CDR3 region: CASSFSSGTYNEQFF.

The V gene is TRBV6-1, the J gene TRBJ2-1; the TCRdb call, TRBD2, lacks DNA for checking. Germline V gene sequence: CDR1 MNHNS, CDR2 SASEGT. The CDR3 sequence is 17 residues long. The CDR3 spells CASSPTTSGGARFEQFF.

The rearrangement uses TRBV24-1 and TRBJ2-1; absent DNA, TCRdb's TRBD1 call cannot be checked. Germline CDR1 is KGHDR and CDR2 is SFDVKD. The CDR3 runs to 17 residues. CDR3 sequence: CATSDRPYSPLYNEQFF.

The chain couples TRBV6-9 to TRBJ2-3. This CDR3 is 12 amino acids long. Germline V CDR1 and CDR2: MNHGY, SVAAGI. CDR3 sequence: CASSKVADTQYF.

CDR3 protein: CASSLDGLEAFF. V gene TRBV4-3 combines with J gene TRBJ1-1. This CDR3 has 12 residues. CDR1 and CDR2 from the germline V gene are LGHNA and YSLEER.

The chain joins TRBV6-1 to TRBJ2-5. The CDR3 runs 14 residues. Germline loops: CDR1 MNHNS, CDR2 SASEGT. The CDR3 loop is CASSELSSRETQYF.

The V gene is TRBV28, the J gene TRBJ2-3; TCRdb selects TRBD1, and the lack of DNA leaves this call unchecked. Germline V gene data show CDR1 as MDHEN and CDR2 as SYDVKM. There are 17 residues in the CDR3. The CDR3 sequence: CASKERGGARYTDTQYF.

The rearrangement joins TRBV20-1 to TRBJ1-5. This CDR3 is 14 amino acids long. Germline V lookup: CDR1 DFQATT, CDR2 SNEGSKA (reference sequence). The CDR3 region is CSATQVRGNQPQHF.

The chain recombines TRBV18 with TRBJ2-7; TCRdb lists TRBD2, though no DNA is available to test this call. The CDR3 length is 13 residues. Germline V lookup: CDR1 KGHSH, CDR2 LQKENI. The CDR3 sequence: CASSPVAAYEQYF.